Sequencing of this TCR beta chain was carried out in a study of blood T cell repertoires in COVID-19. Study-level background: From the United States, Italy and Spain came samples of acute and convalescent COVID-19. Sources were T cells, B-cell-depleted T cells, or PBMCs; the material itself was cDNA or gDNA.

Original handling: Researchers report that nucleated cell counts were estimated from reference gene primer amplification. Generated by immunoSEQ multiplex PCR, the TCRdb table keeps only in-frame clones and is missing some. D and trimming were read from the DNA, whereas the V and J calls and clone size are those reported in that table. The table shows tens of thousands of clones, with around two thirds occurring only once. This CDR3 has 16 amino acids. V was clipped by 2 bases and J by 0 bases, with 8 bases between them. Germline CDR1 reads MNHNS; CDR2 reads SASEGT. The specimen was peripheral blood. V and J are TRBV6-1 and TRBJ1-6, with D hard to call. This sequence was found in a human donor with acute or convalescent COVID-19. The donor label of this sample is uncertain. For the CDR3, the DNA is TGTGCCAGCAGTGAAAAGCTCCTCTCCTATAATTCACCCCTCCACTTT. It yields the protein CASSEKLLSYNSPLHF.